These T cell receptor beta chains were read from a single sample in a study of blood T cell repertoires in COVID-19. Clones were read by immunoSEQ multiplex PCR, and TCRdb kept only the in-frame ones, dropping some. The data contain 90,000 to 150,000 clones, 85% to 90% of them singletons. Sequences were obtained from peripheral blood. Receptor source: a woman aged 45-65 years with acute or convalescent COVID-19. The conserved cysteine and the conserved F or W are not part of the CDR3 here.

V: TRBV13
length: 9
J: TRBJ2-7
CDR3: ASSSGWEQY

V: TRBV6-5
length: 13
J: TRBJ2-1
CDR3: ASSSVEGTSNEQF

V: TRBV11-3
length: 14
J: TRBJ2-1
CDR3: ASSSRSSGAYNEQF

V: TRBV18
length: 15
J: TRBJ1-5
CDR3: ASSLRTGKDSNQPQH

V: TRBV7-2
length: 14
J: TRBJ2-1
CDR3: ASSQLAGISYNEQF

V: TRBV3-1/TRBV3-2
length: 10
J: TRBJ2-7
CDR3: ASSQRLSEQY

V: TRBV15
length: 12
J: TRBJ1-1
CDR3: ATRPHRGNTEAF

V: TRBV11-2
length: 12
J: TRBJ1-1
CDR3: ASSDRGPTTEAF

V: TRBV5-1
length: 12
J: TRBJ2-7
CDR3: ASSLVPRYYEQY

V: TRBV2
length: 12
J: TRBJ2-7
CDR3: ASGNPDIIYEQY

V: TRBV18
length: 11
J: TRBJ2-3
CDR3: ASSFRLADTQY